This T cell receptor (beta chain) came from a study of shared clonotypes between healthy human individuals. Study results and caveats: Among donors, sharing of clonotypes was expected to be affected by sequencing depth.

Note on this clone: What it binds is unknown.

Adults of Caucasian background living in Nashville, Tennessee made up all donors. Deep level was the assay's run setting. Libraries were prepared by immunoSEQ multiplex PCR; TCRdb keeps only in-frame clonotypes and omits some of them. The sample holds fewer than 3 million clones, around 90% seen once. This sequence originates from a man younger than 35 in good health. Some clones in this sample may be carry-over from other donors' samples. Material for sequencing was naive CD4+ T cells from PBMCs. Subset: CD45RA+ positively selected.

CDR3 bases: TGTGCCTCCCTAGGTACTCAGTTCTTC. As protein: CASLGTQFF. The V gene is TRBV21-1, the J gene TRBJ2-1; the listed D gene, TRBD2, was not tested against the DNA. TRBV21-1 is assigned pseudogene status. This CDR3 is 9 amino acids long.